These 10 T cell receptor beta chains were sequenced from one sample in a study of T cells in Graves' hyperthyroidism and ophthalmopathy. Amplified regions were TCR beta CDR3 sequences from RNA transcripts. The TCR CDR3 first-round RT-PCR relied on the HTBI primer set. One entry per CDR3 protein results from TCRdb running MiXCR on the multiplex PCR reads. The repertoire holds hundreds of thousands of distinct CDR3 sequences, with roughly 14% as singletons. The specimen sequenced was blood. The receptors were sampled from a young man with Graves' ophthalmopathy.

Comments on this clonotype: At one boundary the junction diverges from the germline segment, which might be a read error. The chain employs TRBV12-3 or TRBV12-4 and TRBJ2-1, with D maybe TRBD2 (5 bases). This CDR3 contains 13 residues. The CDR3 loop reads CASSLASYNERFF. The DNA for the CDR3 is TGTGCCAGCAGTTTGGCTAGCTACAATGAGCGGTTCTTC.

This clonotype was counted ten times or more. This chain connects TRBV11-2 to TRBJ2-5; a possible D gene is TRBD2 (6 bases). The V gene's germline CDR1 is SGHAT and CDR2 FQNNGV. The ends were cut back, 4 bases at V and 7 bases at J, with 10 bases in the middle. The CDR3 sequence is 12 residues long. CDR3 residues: CASSSGGTTQYF. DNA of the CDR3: TGTGCCAGCAGCTCAGGAGGGACGACCCAGTACTTC.

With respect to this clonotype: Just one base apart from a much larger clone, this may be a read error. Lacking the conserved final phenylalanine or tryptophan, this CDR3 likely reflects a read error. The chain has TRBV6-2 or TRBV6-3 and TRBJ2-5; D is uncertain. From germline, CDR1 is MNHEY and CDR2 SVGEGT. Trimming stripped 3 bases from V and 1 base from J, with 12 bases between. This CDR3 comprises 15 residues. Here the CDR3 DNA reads TGTGCCAGCAGTTATCTGCACGCGCCCCAAGAGACCCAGTACCTC. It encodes CASSYLHAPQETQYL.

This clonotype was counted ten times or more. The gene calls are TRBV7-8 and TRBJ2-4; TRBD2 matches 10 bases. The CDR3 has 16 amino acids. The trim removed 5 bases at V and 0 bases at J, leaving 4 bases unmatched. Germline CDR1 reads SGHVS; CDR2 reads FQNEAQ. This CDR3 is CASSIGLAVAKNIQYF. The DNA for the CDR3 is TGTGCCAGCAGCATTGGACTAGCGGTAGCCAAAAACATTCAGTACTTC.

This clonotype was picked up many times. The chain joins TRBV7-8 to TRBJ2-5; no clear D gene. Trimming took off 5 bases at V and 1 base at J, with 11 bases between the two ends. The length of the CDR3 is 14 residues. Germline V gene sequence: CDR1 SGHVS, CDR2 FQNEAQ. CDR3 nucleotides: TGTGCCAGCAGCCGGTCTGACCTCCAAGAGACCCAGTACTTC. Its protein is CASSRSDLQETQYF.

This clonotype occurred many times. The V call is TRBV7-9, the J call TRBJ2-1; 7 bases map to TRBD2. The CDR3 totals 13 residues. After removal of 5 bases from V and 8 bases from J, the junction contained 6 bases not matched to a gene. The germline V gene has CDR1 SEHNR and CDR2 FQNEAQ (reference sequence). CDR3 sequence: CASSNRDYYEQFF. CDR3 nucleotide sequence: TGTGCCAGCAGCAATCGGGACTATTATGAGCAGTTCTTC. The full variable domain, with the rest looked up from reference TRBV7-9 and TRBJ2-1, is DTGVSQNPRHKITKRGQNVTFRCDPISEHNRLYWYRQTLGQGPEFLTYFQNEAQLEKSRLLSDRFSAERPKGSFSTLEIQRTEQGDSAMYLCASSNRDYYEQFFGPGTRLTVL.

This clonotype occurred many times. Written as DNA, the CDR3 is TGTGCCAGCCAACGCGGACAGGCGACGAGGGGGTACACTGAAGCTTTCTTT. Residues: CASQRGQATRGYTEAFF. The chain recombines TRBV6-1 with TRBJ1-1; 7 positions agree with TRBD1. CDR3 length: 17 amino acids. V was pared by 8 bases and J by 3 bases, with 18 bases of the junction left unmatched. Germline values: CDR1 MNHNS, CDR2 SASEGT.

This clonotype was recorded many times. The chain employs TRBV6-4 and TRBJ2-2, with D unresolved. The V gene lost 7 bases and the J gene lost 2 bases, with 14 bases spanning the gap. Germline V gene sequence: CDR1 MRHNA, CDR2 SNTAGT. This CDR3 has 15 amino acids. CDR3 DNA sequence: TGTGCCAGCACTCATACCCCTGATAACACCGGGGAGCTGTTTTTT. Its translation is CASTHTPDNTGELFF.

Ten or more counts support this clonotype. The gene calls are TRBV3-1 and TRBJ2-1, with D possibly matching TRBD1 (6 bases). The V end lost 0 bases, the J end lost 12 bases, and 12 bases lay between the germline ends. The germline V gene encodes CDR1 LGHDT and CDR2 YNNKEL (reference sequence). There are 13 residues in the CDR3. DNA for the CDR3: TGTGCCAGCAGCCAAGAACAGGGTCGGTGGCAGTTCTTC. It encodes CASSQEQGRWQFF.

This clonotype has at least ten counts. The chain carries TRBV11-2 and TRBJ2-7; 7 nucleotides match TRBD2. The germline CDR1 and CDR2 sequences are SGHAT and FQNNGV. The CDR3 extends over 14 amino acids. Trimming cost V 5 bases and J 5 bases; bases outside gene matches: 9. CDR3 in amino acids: CASSPDRAGDEQYF. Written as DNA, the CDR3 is TGTGCCAGCAGCCCCGACCGGGCGGGGGACGAGCAGTACTTC.